The T cell receptor (beta chain) described here comes from a study of response to subunit inactivated influenza vaccine. The germline V gene encodes CDR1 SQVTM and CDR2 ANQGSEA. With V trimmed by 3 bases and J by 15 bases, 8 bases remained unmatched. The CDR3 is 11 amino acids. TCRdb called the RT-PCR reads again in MiXCR, with one record for every CDR3 protein. Of under 850,000 distinct CDR3 sequences listed, roughly 20% are singletons. Study observations and caveats: Only a handful of new T cells, the authors suggested, are recruited with each seasonal influenza vaccination.

This clonotype was seen repeatedly, ten times or more. Its antigen is unknown. This specimen consisted of PBMCs from blood, obtained more than 4 days after vaccination. The receptor was isolated from a man aged 45-65 years who received an inactivated influenza vaccine. The chain uses TRBV29-1 and TRBJ2-1, with TRBD2 matching over 7 bases. CDR3 sequence: CSVEGDYRSFF. CDR3 coding DNA: TGCAGCGTTGAGGGGGACTACCGGTCGTTCTTC.